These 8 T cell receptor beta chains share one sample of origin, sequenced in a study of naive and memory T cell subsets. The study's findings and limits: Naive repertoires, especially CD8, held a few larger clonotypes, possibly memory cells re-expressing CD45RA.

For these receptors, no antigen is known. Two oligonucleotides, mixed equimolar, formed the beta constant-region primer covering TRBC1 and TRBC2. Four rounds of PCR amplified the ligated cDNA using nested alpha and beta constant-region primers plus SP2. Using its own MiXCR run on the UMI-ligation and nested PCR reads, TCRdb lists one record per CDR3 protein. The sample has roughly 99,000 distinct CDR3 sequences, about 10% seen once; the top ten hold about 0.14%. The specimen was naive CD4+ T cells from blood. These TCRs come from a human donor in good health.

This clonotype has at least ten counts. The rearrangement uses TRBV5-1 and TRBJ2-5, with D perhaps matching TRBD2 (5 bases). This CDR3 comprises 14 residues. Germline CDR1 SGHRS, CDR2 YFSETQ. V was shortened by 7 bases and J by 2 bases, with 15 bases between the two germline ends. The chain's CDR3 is CASQKQGLQETQYF. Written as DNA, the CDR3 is TGCGCCAGCCAGAAACAAGGACTTCAAGAGACCCAGTACTTC.

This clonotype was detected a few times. The CDR3 loop is CASSSTFAGVYEQYF. The CDR3 nucleotides read TGTGCCAGCAGTTCTACCTTCGCAGGGGTCTACGAGCAGTACTTC. The genes are TRBV28 and TRBJ2-7, with a tentative D call TRBD1 (6 bases). Trimming took off 4 bases at V and 3 bases at J, with 16 bases between the two ends. This CDR3 is 15 amino acids long. Per germline, CDR1 MDHEN and CDR2 SYDVKM.

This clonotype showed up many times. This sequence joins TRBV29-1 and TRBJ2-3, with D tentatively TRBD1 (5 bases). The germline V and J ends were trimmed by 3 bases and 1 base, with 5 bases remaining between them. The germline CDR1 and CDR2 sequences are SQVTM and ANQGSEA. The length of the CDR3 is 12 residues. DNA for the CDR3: TGCAGCGTTGACAGGGGCACAGATACGCAGTATTTT. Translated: CSVDRGTDTQYF.

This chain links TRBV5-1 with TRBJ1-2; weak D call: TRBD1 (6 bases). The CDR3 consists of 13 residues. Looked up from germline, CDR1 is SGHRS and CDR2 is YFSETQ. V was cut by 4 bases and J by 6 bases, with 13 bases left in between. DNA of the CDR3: TGCGCCAGCAGCCTACAGGGCCGAGATGGCTACACCTTC. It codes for CASSLQGRDGYTF. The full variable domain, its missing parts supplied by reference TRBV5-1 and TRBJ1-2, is KAGVTQTPRYLIKTRGQQVTLSCSPISGHRSVSWYQQTPGQGLQFLFEYFSETQRNKGNFPGRFSGRQFSNSRSEMNVSTLELGDSALYLCASSLQGRDGYTFGSGTRLTVV.

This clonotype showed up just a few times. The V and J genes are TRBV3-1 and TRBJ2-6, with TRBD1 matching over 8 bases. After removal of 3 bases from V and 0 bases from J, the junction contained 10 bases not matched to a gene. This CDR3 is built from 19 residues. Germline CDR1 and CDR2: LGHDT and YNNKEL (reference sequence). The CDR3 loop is CASSHVGTGPRSGANVLTF. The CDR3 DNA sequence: TGTGCCAGCAGCCACGTCGGGACAGGTCCTCGCTCTGGGGCCAACGTCCTGACTTTC.

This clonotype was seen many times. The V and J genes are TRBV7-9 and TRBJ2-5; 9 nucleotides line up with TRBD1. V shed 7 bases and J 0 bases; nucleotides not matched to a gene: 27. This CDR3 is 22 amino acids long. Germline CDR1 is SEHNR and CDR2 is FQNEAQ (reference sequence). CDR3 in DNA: TGTGCCAGCAACTGGGTGCTGGGAAGTGGGACAGGGTCTGCGGGGGACCAAGAGACCCAGTACTTC. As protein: CASNWVLGSGTGSAGDQETQYF.

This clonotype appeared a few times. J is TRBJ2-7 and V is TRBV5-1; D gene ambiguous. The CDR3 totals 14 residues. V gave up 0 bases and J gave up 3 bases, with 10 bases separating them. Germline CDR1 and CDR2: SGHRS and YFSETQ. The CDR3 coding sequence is TGCGCCAGCAGCTTGGGACCAGAGCTCTACGAGCAGTACTTC. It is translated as CASSLGPELYEQYF.

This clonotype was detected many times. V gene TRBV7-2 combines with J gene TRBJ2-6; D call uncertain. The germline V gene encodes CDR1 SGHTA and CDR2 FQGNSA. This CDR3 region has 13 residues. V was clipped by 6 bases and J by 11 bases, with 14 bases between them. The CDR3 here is CASSIDRMDVLTF. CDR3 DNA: TGTGCCAGCAGTATTGACCGCATGGACGTCCTGACTTTC.